What follows are 15 T cell receptor beta chains derived from one specimen sequenced in a study of blood T cell repertoires in COVID-19 (dated by TCRdb to about 2020). Libraries were made using the immunoSEQ multiplex PCR assay. In TCRdb, the immuneACCESS table is reduced to in-frame sequences with V and J assigned. These tables do not hold every clone; where another copy was compared, an unresolved V gene accounts for under half, and the others remain unexplained. This sample gives 55,000 to 80,000 clones in total; under 80% of them show up just once. The ten top clones hold approximately 18% of the sample. Sequenced input: peripheral blood. These TCRs come from a man aged 60 to 75 with acute or convalescent COVID-19.

V and J are TRBV4-1 and TRBJ1-2; TRBD1 matches at 10 bases. The junction had 2 bases not matched to a gene; V was cut back by 1 base and J by 6 bases. The CDR3 runs to 14 residues. Per the germline V gene, CDR1 is MGHRA and CDR2 is YSYEKL. In nucleotides, the CDR3 is TGCGCCAGCAGCCAAGTGGACAGGGGGAATGGCTACACCTTC. Amino acids: CASSQVDRGNGYTF.

This sequence joins TRBV23-1 and TRBJ2-3, with 8 nucleotides matching TRBD1. TRBV23-1 is flagged as an ORF with uncertain function. V was pared by 4 bases and J by 2 bases, with 5 bases of the junction left unmatched. The CDR3 spans 15 residues. This chain's CDR3 is CASSPRDRHTDTQYF. CDR3 bases: TGCGCCAGCAGTCCCCGGGACAGGCACACAGATACGCAGTATTTT.

J is TRBJ2-1 and V is TRBV19, with D tentatively TRBD2 (5 bases). CDR1 and CDR2 (germline): LNHDA, SQIVND (reference sequence). V gave up 7 bases and J gave up 0 bases, with 13 bases separating them. The CDR3 extends over 15 amino acids. CDR3 protein: CASTMERASYNEQFF. The CDR3, as DNA: TGTGCCAGTACTATGGAGAGGGCCTCCTACAATGAGCAGTTCTTC.

This clone showed up just a few times. The V gene is TRBV7-3, the J gene TRBJ2-3, with 8 nucleotides matching TRBD1. V was clipped by 2 bases and J by 3 bases; unmatched bases: 4. There are 15 residues in the CDR3. Germline CDR1 is SGHTA and CDR2 is FQGTGA. This CDR3 is CASSLAGGDTDTQYF. The CDR3 coding sequence is TGTGCCAGCAGCTTAGCAGGGGGCGATACAGATACGCAGTATTTT.

The V gene is TRBV19, the J gene TRBJ1-1, with D hard to call. The CDR3 is made up of 13 amino acids. Deletions cut 3 bases from V and 5 bases from J, with 10 bases between. Germline-derived CDR1 and CDR2 are LNHDA and SQIVND (reference sequence). The CDR3 DNA is TGTGCCAGTAGTATGCCCCGCAGGACTGAAGCTTTCTTT. Its protein product is CASSMPRRTEAFF. Full variable domain (remainder filled in from reference TRBV19 and TRBJ1-1): DGGITQSPKYLFRKEGQNVTLSCEQNLNHDAMYWYRQDPGQGLRLIYYSQIVNDFQKGDIAEGYSVSREKKESFPLTVTSAQKNPTAFYLCASSMPRRTEAFFGQGTRLTVV.

The chain recombines TRBV6-2 or TRBV6-3 with TRBJ1-5, with no clear D. Germline V gene sequence: CDR1 MNHEY, CDR2 SVGEGT. This CDR3 is built from 14 residues. V was shortened by 6 bases and J by 1 base, with 10 bases between the two germline ends. The CDR3 here is CASSGSGSNQPQHF. Written as DNA, the CDR3 is TGTGCCAGCAGCGGGTCAGGAAGCAATCAGCCCCAGCATTTT.

The V and J genes are TRBV14 and TRBJ2-7; TRBD1 aligns across 8 bases. The CDR3 length is 11 residues. CDR1 is SGHDN, CDR2 FVKESK, per germline. The J segment lost 3 bases and the V segment lost 8 bases, leaving 0 bases of the junction unmatched. The CDR3 sequence: CASGQGYEQYF. The CDR3 DNA sequence: TGTGCCAGCGGACAGGGCTACGAGCAGTACTTC.

This clone was recorded once. The chain has TRBV30 and TRBJ2-7, with D maybe TRBD1 (6 bases). Germline values: CDR1 GTSNPN, CDR2 SVGIG (reference sequence). The CDR3 has 12 residues. Trimming pared 5 bases from V and 1 base from J, leaving 9 bases between. CDR3 sequence: CAWATGSYEQYF. CDR3 sequence (DNA): TGTGCCTGGGCGACAGGTTCCTACGAGCAGTACTTC.

J is TRBJ2-3 and V is TRBV12-5, with 7 bases matching TRBD1. The junction had 14 bases not matched to a gene; V was cut back by 9 bases and J by 2 bases. This CDR3 is built from 16 residues. Germline loops: CDR1 LGHNT, CDR2 FRNRAP. CDR3 sequence reads: CARPGDRRPTTDTQYF. DNA of the CDR3: TGTGCTAGACCAGGGGACAGACGCCCGACCACAGATACGCAGTATTTT.

On this clone: At one of its ends the junction is not consistent with the germline gene, which may arise from a read error. The V gene is TRBV7-7, the J gene TRBJ2-7; D ambiguous. Looked up from germline, CDR1 is SSHAT and CDR2 is FNYEAQ (reference sequence). The CDR3 is made up of 13 amino acids. This CDR3 reads CASSFSLSYEQYF. The CDR3 DNA is TGTGCTAGCAGCTTTTCCCTAAGCTACGAGCAGTACTTC.

As for this clone: Germline is not matched at one junction end, which may reflect a read error. V is TRBV7-7 and J is TRBJ2-5, with 8 positions matching TRBD1. The germline gives CDR1 SSHAT, CDR2 FNYEAQ (reference sequence). The CDR3 runs 16 residues. CDR3: CASSLGGRGRGETQYF. As DNA, the CDR3 is TGTGCTAGCAGCTTAGGGGGCAGGGGGCGAGGAGAGACCCAGTACTTC.

The chain has TRBV3-1 (or the pseudogene TRBV3-2) and TRBJ1-6; D not certain. CDR3 size: 14 residues. Per germline, CDR1 LGHDT and CDR2 YNNKEL (reference sequence). Trimming removed 6 bases from V and 8 bases from J, with 14 bases in between. In nucleotides, the CDR3 is TGTGCCAGCAGTCATACGGGAGCCTATTCACCCCTCCACTTT. It yields the protein CASSHTGAYSPLHF.

This chain connects TRBV7-8 to TRBJ2-2; the match to TRBD1 covers 7 bases. The V gene's germline CDR1 is SGHVS and CDR2 FQNEAQ. V was pared by 5 bases and J by 2 bases, with 5 bases of the junction left unmatched. This CDR3 spans 15 amino acids. Written as DNA, the CDR3 is TGTGCCAGCAGCCCAACAGGGGTCAACACCGGGGAGCTGTTTTTT. Residues: CASSPTGVNTGELFF.

V is TRBV11-3 and J is TRBJ2-1, with D tentatively TRBD1 (5 bases). The V gene lost 3 bases and the J gene lost 7 bases, with 13 bases spanning the gap. Germline loops: CDR1 SGHNT, CDR2 YENEEA. This CDR3 region has 14 residues. The CDR3 DNA sequence: TGTGCCAGCAGCTTCGGCTCAGGGAAGAATGAGCAGTTCTTC. Protein sequence: CASSFGSGKNEQFF.

The rearrangement uses TRBV6-5 and TRBJ1-1, with TRBD1 as a possible D gene (5 bases). The germline V gene encodes CDR1 MNHEY and CDR2 SVGAGI. The CDR3 is 15 amino acids. V was clipped by 5 bases and J by 3 bases, with 16 bases between them. The CDR3 loop reads CASSIPLGLDTEAFF. The CDR3 nucleotides are TGTGCCAGCAGTATTCCTCTGGGGCTGGACACTGAAGCTTTCTTT.